This entry lists 24 T cell receptor beta chains sequenced from one sample in a study of shared clonotypes between healthy human individuals. Produced via immunoSEQ multiplex PCR; TCRdb's table is partial and in-frame only. The table has roughly 1,100,000 clones, around 74% seen once. Material: memory CD4+ T cells sorted from blood. Subset in this sample: CD45RA-negative fraction. The receptors originated from a man between 18 and 35 years old in good health.

The chain couples TRBV6-6 to TRBJ1-3; D ambiguous. CDR3 length: 14 amino acids. The V end was cut by 4 bases, the J end by 0 bases, with 7 bases between. Germline V gene sequence: CDR1 MNHNY, CDR2 SVGAGI (reference sequence). The CDR3 DNA reads TGTGCCAGCAGTTCACAGTTCTCTGGAAACACCATATATTTT. The encoded protein is CASSSQFSGNTIYF.

The gene calls are TRBV7-2 and TRBJ2-1, with TRBD2 matching over 13 bases. Germline CDR1 reads SGHTA; CDR2 reads FQGNSA. V gave up 4 bases and J gave up 9 bases; unmatched junction bases: 3. The length of the CDR3 is 14 residues. This chain's CDR3 is CASSSRTSGGEQFF. In nucleotides, the CDR3 is TGTGCCAGCAGCTCTAGGACTAGCGGGGGTGAGCAGTTCTTC.

The CDR3 spells CAWSLGVPYEQYF. CDR3 DNA sequence: TGTGCCTGGAGTCTTGGCGTACCCTACGAGCAGTACTTC. V is TRBV30 and J is TRBJ2-7; D remains unclear. There are 13 residues in the CDR3. V was trimmed by 2 bases and J by 2 bases, leaving 10 bases between them. The germline gives CDR1 GTSNPN, CDR2 SVGIG (reference sequence).

This clone was found a few times. A read error may account for a junction end that differs from germline. The chain employs TRBV6-1 and TRBJ2-7, with 8 bases aligning to TRBD1. Germline lookup yields CDR1 MNHNS and CDR2 SASEGT. This CDR3 has 14 residues. Here the CDR3 DNA reads TGTGCCAGCAGTGATCCCCCCGAAAGACAGGGGAAGAGCTTC. Its protein is CASSDPPERQGKSF.

The chain is built from TRBV5-8 and TRBJ2-1; D is perhaps TRBD1 (5 bases). The CDR3 is 12 residues long. The germline V gene has CDR1 SGHTS and CDR2 YDEGEE. V was clipped by 0 bases and J by 14 bases, with 12 bases between them. Here the CDR3 reads CASSLAAGREFF. For the CDR3, the DNA is TGTGCCAGCAGCTTGGCGGCAGGGCGAGAGTTCTTC. The entire variable domain, with the rest obtained from reference TRBV5-8 and TRBJ2-1, is as follows: EAGVTQSPTHLIKTRGQQATLRCSPISGHTSVYWYQQALGLGLQFLLWYDEGEERNRGNFPPRFSGRQFPNYSSELNVNALELEDSALYLCASSLAAGREFFGPGTRLTVL.

This clone is a singleton in its sample. The chain recombines TRBV5-1 with TRBJ1-3, with unresolved D. Per the germline V gene, CDR1 is SGHRS and CDR2 is YFSETQ. This CDR3 comprises 14 residues. The V end was cut by 1 base, the J end by 8 bases, with 13 bases between. Here the CDR3 reads CASSLRDIGHTIYF. As DNA, the CDR3 is TGCGCCAGCAGCTTGAGGGATATTGGTCACACCATATATTTT.

This chain uses TRBV18 with TRBJ1-2, with 8 bases that match TRBD1. The CDR3 length is 15 residues. Germline V CDR1 and CDR2: KGHSH, LQKENI. V was pared by 6 bases and J by 4 bases, with 10 bases of the junction left unmatched. The CDR3 protein is CASSQEDRAIYGYTF. The CDR3 DNA is TGTGCCAGCTCTCAAGAGGACAGGGCGATCTATGGCTACACCTTC.

The gene calls are TRBV7-2 and TRBJ2-2, with 11 positions matching TRBD2. This CDR3 region has 16 residues. The trim removed 5 bases at V and 6 bases at J, leaving 8 bases unmatched. Germline lookup yields CDR1 SGHTA and CDR2 FQGNSA. This CDR3 reads CASSLLAGGVAGELFF. CDR3 DNA sequence: TGTGCCAGCAGCCTCTTAGCGGGAGGGGTGGCCGGGGAGCTGTTTTTT.

This chain connects TRBV11-2 to TRBJ2-7; the D call may be TRBD1 or TRBD2 (6 bases each). The CDR3 extends over 17 amino acids. V was cut by 5 bases and J by 2 bases, with 22 bases left in between. CDR1 and CDR2 from the germline V gene are SGHAT and FQNNGV. This CDR3 reads CASSRSTTGANAYEQYF. CDR3 sequence (DNA): TGTGCCAGCAGCCGGTCTACAACGGGGGCAAACGCCTACGAGCAGTACTTC.

The J gene is TRBJ1-4, the V gene TRBV10-3; no clear D gene. Germline-derived CDR1 and CDR2 are ENHRY and SYGVKD. The CDR3 sequence is 12 residues long. Trimming took off 3 bases at V and 7 bases at J, with 6 bases between the two ends. CDR3 in DNA: TGTGCCATCAGTGAACCGGGTGAAAAACTGTTTTTT. It translates to CAISEPGEKLFF.

This clone was recorded once. The CDR3 spells CASSQGDSGANVLTF. The CDR3 DNA follows: TGCGCCAGCAGCCAAGGCGATTCTGGGGCCAACGTCCTGACTTTC. The gene calls are TRBV4-1 and TRBJ2-6; D unclear. CDR1 MGHRA and CDR2 YSYEKL come from the germline V gene. With 1 base removed from V and 1 base from J, the gap between germline ends came to 5 bases. The CDR3 length is 15 residues.

To note about this clone: In the same sample, other DNA sequences code for this CDR3. The chain links TRBV2 to TRBJ1-2; no clear D gene. Germline CDR1 reads SNHLY; CDR2 reads FYNNEI. The CDR3 covers 13 residues. V lost 6 bases, J lost 2 bases, and 10 bases lay in between. In DNA, the CDR3 is TGTGCCAGCAGCGTAGACGGAAACTATGGCTACACCTTC. This encodes CASSVDGNYGYTF. Full variable domain (missing parts from reference TRBV2 and TRBJ1-2): EPEVTQTPSHQVTQMGQEVILRCVPISNHLYFYWYRQILGQKVEFLVSFYNNEISEKSEIFDDQFSVERPDGSNFTLKIRSTKLEDSAMYFCASSVDGNYGYTFGSGTRLTVV.

The chain combines TRBV6-1 with TRBJ1-4; tentatively, D is TRBD1 (6 bases). Germline CDR1 is MNHNS and CDR2 is SASEGT. The ends were cut back, 3 bases at V and 6 bases at J, with 11 bases in the middle. The CDR3 contains 14 residues. The CDR3 region is CASSDTGTYEKLFF. The CDR3 DNA is TGTGCCAGCAGTGATACAGGGACCTATGAAAAACTGTTTTTT.

The chain combines TRBV6-1 with TRBJ1-5; 7 nucleotides agree with TRBD1. Germline V gives CDR1 MNHNS, CDR2 SASEGT. V dropped 1 base and J dropped 3; count of bases not matched to a gene: 3. The CDR3 is 15 residues long. Written as DNA, the CDR3 is TGTGCCAGCAGTGAAGGCAGGGGGTACAATCAGCCCCAGCATTTT. It codes for CASSEGRGYNQPQHF.

V and J are TRBV7-2 and TRBJ2-7; the D gene is possibly TRBD2 (6 bases). CDR1 SGHTA and CDR2 FQGNSA come from the germline V gene. V dropped 1 base and J dropped 7 bases, with 11 bases sitting between them. The CDR3 has 13 residues. The CDR3 DNA reads TGTGCCAGCAGCTTAGAGAAAGGACTAGAGCAGTACTTC. Encoded protein: CASSLEKGLEQYF.

This sequence joins TRBV27 and TRBJ2-7, with D perhaps TRBD2 (7 bases). CDR1 and CDR2 from the germline V gene are MNHEY and SMNVEV (reference sequence). The CDR3 loop spans 13 amino acids. V was trimmed by 6 bases and J by 5 bases, leaving 14 bases between them. The CDR3 sequence: CASRGGQGNEQYF. In DNA, the CDR3 is TGTGCCAGCAGGGGGGGGCAGGGAAACGAGCAGTACTTC.

On this clone itself: Other DNA sequences of this sample code for an identical CDR3. The chain links TRBV27 to TRBJ2-6; D not certain. This CDR3 region has 14 residues. V was cut by 1 base and J by 2 bases, with 3 bases left in between. Germline V gives CDR1 MNHEY, CDR2 SMNVEV (reference sequence). The CDR3 is CASSLYPGANVLTF. The CDR3 DNA sequence: TGTGCCAGCAGTTTATATCCTGGGGCCAACGTCCTGACTTTC.

This rearrangement joins TRBV7-2 to TRBJ2-5, with unresolved D. The germline CDR1 and CDR2 sequences are SGHTA and FQGNSA. V gave up 1 base and J gave up 1 base, with 16 bases separating them. The CDR3 is 17 residues long. CDR3 DNA sequence: TGTGCCAGCAGCTTAGGGCGTGGCACCGCTTCCCAAGAGACCCAGTACTTC. Its translation: CASSLGRGTASQETQYF.

The table lists this clone with a count of one. As DNA, the CDR3 is TGTGCCAGCAGCTTAGATTTTGTTGAGCCCCAGCATTTT. Protein sequence: CASSLDFVEPQHF. The chain employs TRBV7-9 and TRBJ1-5; D remains unclear. Germline CDR1 SEHNR, CDR2 FQNEAQ (reference sequence). The CDR3 totals 13 residues. V was clipped by 1 base and J by 8 bases, with 9 bases between them.

This chain connects TRBV7-2 to TRBJ2-1, with TRBD2 matching 8 bases. Trimming removed 5 bases from V and 4 bases from J; junction bases left unmatched: 4. The length of the CDR3 is 14 residues. CDR1 and CDR2 (germline): SGHTA, FQGNSA. Written as DNA, the CDR3 is TGTGCCAGCAGCCTTAGCGGGGATTACAATGAGCAGTTCTTC. Translation: CASSLSGDYNEQFF.

The chain links TRBV6-6 to TRBJ1-5; a possible D gene is TRBD1 (6 bases). Germline CDR1 MNHNY, CDR2 SVGAGI (reference sequence). The CDR3 loop spans 16 amino acids. V lost 5 bases, J lost 4 bases, and 18 bases lay in between. CDR3 protein: CASSPSQGASNQPQHF. The DNA for the CDR3 is TGTGCCAGCAGTCCCTCACAGGGCGCGTCTAATCAGCCCCAGCATTTT.

The J gene is TRBJ2-5, the V gene TRBV7-8; 9 nucleotides match TRBD1. The germline gives CDR1 SGHVS, CDR2 FQNEAQ. V shed 0 bases and J 4 bases; nucleotides not matched to a gene: 6. The CDR3 length is 16 residues. CDR3 region: CASSLADGTGRETQYF. CDR3 in DNA: TGTGCCAGCAGCTTAGCAGACGGGACAGGGAGAGAGACCCAGTACTTC.

The chain combines TRBV2 with TRBJ1-5; D remains unclear. The V and J ends lost 1 base and 8 bases respectively, with 12 bases between them. The CDR3 has 14 amino acids. Germline CDR1 is SNHLY and CDR2 is FYNNEI. The CDR3 protein is CASSEGQPGKPQHF. In DNA form, the CDR3 reads TGTGCCAGCAGTGAAGGCCAGCCGGGCAAGCCCCAGCATTTT.

CDR3 in DNA: TGTGCCAGCAGTTACGCCCGGGGGGCCACCTACGAGCAGTACTTC. Its translation is CASSYARGATYEQYF. V and J are TRBV6-6 and TRBJ2-7; the D gene is possibly TRBD2 (7 bases). Trimming shortened V by 2 bases and J by 2 bases, and 13 bases separated the two germline ends. The CDR3 runs 15 residues. Germline CDR1 and CDR2: MNHNY and SVGAGI (reference sequence).